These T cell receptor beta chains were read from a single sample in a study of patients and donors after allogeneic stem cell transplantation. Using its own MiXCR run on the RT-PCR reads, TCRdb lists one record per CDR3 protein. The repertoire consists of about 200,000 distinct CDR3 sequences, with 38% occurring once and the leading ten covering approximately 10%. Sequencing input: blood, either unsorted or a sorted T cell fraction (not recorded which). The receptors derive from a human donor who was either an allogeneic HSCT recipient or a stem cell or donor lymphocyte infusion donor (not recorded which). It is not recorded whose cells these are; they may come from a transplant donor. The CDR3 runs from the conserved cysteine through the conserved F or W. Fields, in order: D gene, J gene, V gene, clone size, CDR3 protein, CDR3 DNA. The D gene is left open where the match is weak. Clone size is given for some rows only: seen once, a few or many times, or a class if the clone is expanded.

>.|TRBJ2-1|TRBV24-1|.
CATSDFQGSNEQFF
TGTGCCACCAGTGATTTCCAGGGAAGCAATGAGCAGTTCTTC
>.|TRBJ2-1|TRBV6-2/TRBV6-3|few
CASSSNTGNEQFF
TGTGCCAGCAGTTCTAATACAGGAAATGAGCAGTTCTTC
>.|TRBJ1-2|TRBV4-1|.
CASSQGPTARGYTF
TGCGCCAGCAGCCAAGGCCCGACTGCTCGGGGCTACACCTTC
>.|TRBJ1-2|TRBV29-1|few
CSVVRTNYGYTF
TGCAGCGTTGTTAGAACTAACTATGGCTACACCTTC
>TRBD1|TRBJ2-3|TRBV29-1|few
CSVGDSADTQYF
TGCAGCGTGGGGGACAGTGCTGATACGCAGTATTTT
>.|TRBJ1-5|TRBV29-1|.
CSVQGGSNQPQHF
TGCAGCGTGCAAGGGGGGAGCAATCAGCCCCAGCATTTT
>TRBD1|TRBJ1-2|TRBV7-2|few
CASSSGQVGNYGYTF
TGTGCCAGCAGCTCCGGACAGGTGGGAAACTATGGCTACACCTTC
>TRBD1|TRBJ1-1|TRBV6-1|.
CASSGTGGRGTEAFF
TGTGCCAGCAGCGGGACAGGGGGCCGAGGCACTGAAGCTTTCTTT
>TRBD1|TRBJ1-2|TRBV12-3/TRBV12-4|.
CASSKTGTGGFGYTF
TGTGCCAGCAGTAAAACCGGGACAGGGGGCTTTGGCTACACCTTC
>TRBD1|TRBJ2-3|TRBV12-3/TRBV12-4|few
CASSGLIVRGTAPDTQYF
TGTGCCAGCAGTGGCCTCATCGTGAGAGGGACAGCTCCAGATACGCAGTATTTT
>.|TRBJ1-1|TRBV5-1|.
CASSSGLLHTEAFF
TGCGCCAGCAGCTCGGGACTCCTGCACACTGAAGCTTTCTTT
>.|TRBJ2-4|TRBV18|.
CASSPPGHLAKNIQYF
TGTGCCAGCTCACCACCGGGACACCTAGCCAAAAACATTCAGTACTTC
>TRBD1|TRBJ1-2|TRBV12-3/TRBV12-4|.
CASSPNRGIGYGYTF
TGTGCCAGCAGCCCGAACAGGGGCATTGGCTATGGCTACACCTTC
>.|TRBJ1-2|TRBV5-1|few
CASRTTPTPHYGYTF
TGCGCCAGCAGGACGACCCCGACTCCGCACTATGGCTACACCTTC
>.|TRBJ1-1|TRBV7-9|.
CASSLVTAFF
TGTGCCAGCAGCTTAGTTACGGCTTTCTTT
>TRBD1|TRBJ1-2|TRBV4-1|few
CASSQGQGKGFYGYTF
TGCGCCAGCAGCCAGGGACAGGGAAAGGGGTTCTATGGCTACACCTTC
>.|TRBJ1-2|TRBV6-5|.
CASSGGPYGYTF
TGTGCCAGCAGTGGAGGGCCCTATGGCTACACCTTC
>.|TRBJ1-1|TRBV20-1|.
CSARDPSGGTEAFF
TGCAGTGCTAGAGATCCGTCGGGGGGGACTGAAGCTTTCTTT
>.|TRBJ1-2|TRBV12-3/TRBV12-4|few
CASRPLGGDNYGYTF
TGTGCCAGCAGACCCTTAGGGGGAGATAACTATGGCTACACCTTC
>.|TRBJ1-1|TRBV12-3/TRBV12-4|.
CASRDAGPNTEAFF
TGTGCCAGCAGGGATGCGGGCCCGAACACTGAAGCTTTCTTT
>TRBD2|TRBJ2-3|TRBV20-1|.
CSVGGLGTTDTQYF
TGCAGTGTGGGGGGACTAGGAACCACGGATACGCAGTATTTT
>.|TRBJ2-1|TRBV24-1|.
CATSDRGEQFF
TGTGCCACCAGTGACAGGGGTGAGCAGTTCTTC
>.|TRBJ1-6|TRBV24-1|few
CATSDRLRHEGSSPLHF
TGTGCCACCAGTGATCGACTCCGTCATGAGGGTAGTTCACCCCTCCACTTT
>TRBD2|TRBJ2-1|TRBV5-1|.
CASRNKRGGLTNEQFF
TGCGCCAGCAGAAATAAGCGGGGGGGCCTTACGAATGAGCAGTTCTTC
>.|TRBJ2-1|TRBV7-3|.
CASSFGGSGGSYNEQFF
TGTGCCAGCAGCTTTGGGGGTAGCGGCGGCTCCTACAATGAGCAGTTCTTC
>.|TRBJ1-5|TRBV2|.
CASSEGLGGPQHF
TGTGCCAGCAGTGAAGGACTGGGAGGGCCCCAGCATTTT
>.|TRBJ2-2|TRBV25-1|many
CASSELFGGELFF
TGTGCCAGCAGTGAATTATTTGGCGGGGAGCTGTTTTTT
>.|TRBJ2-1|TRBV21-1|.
CASSKANGGNEQFF
TGTGCCAGCAGCAAAGCCAACGGGGGCAATGAGCAGTTCTTC
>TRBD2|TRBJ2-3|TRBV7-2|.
CASSPTSGKLDTQYF
TGTGCCAGCAGCCCGACTAGCGGGAAATTGGATACGCAGTATTTT
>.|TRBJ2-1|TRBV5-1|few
CASSPDWGSDNEQFF
TGCGCCAGCAGCCCGGACTGGGGTTCAGACAATGAGCAGTTCTTC
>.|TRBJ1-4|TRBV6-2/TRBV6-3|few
CASSSYRWGHEKLFF
TGTGCCAGCAGCAGTTACAGGTGGGGGCATGAAAAACTGTTTTTT
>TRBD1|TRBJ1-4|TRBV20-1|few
CSGEQGGDNEKLFF
TGCAGCGGCGAACAGGGGGGAGATAATGAAAAACTGTTTTTT
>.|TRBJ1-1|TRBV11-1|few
CASSFRNWNTEAFF
TGTGCCAGCAGCTTTAGGAATTGGAACACTGAAGCTTTCTTT
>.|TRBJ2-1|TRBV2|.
CASSDGAAQFF
TGTGCCAGCAGTGATGGTGCGGCCCAGTTCTTC
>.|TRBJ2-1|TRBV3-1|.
CASSSLNTFNEQFF
TGTGCCAGCAGCTCCCTCAACACCTTCAATGAGCAGTTCTTC
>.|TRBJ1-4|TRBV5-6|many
CASSSGGEALGEKLFF
TGTGCCAGCAGCTCCGGAGGAGAGGCGTTGGGTGAAAAACTGTTTTTT
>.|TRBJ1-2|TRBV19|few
CASRARPGYGYTF
TGTGCCAGTCGCGCCAGGCCAGGCTATGGCTACACCTTC
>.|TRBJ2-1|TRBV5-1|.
CASSLRLGTPNEQFF
TGCGCCAGCAGCTTGCGCCTCGGGACTCCCAATGAGCAGTTCTTC
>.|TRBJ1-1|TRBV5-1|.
CASSLVGGETEAFF
TGCGCCAGCAGCCTCGTGGGGGGCGAGACTGAAGCTTTCTTT
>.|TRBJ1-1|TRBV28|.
CASSSGGQMNTEAFF
TGTGCCAGCAGTTCGGGCGGACAGATGAACACTGAAGCTTTCTTT
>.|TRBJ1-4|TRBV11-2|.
CASSLDPQGIATNEKLFF
TGTGCCAGCAGCTTAGACCCTCAGGGTATTGCAACTAATGAAAAACTGTTTTTT
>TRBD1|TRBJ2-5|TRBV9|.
CASSVGVTGVETQYF
TGTGCCAGCAGCGTAGGGGTTACAGGGGTGGAGACCCAGTACTTC
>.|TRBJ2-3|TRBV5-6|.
CASSPGATDTQYF
TGTGCCAGCAGTCCCGGGGCTACAGATACGCAGTATTTT
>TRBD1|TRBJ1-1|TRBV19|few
CASNNRGMNTEAFF
TGTGCCAGTAACAACAGGGGAATGAACACTGAAGCTTTCTTT
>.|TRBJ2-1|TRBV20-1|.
CSARTTGPHYNEQFF
TGCAGTGCTAGGACGACAGGTCCGCACTACAATGAGCAGTTCTTC
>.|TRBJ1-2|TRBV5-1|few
CASSSEQAYGYTF
TGCGCCAGCAGCTCGGAACAGGCCTATGGCTACACCTTC
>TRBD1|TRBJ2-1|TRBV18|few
CASSPVRGPGNEQFF
TGTGCCAGCTCACCTGTCAGGGGGCCTGGAAATGAGCAGTTCTTC
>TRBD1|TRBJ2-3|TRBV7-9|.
CASSQRQGDTDTQYF
TGTGCCAGCAGCCAACGACAGGGGGACACAGATACGCAGTATTTT
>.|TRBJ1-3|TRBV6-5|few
CASRPNKYTIYF
TGTGCCAGCCGTCCGAACAAGTACACCATATATTTT
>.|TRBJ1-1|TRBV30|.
CAWSVRGDTEAFF
TGTGCCTGGAGTGTAAGGGGGGACACTGAAGCTTTCTTT
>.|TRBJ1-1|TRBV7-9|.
CASSPFGHYGVNTEAFF
TGTGCCAGCAGCCCGTTCGGACATTATGGGGTCAACACTGAAGCTTTCTTT
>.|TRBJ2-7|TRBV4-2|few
CASSQDTRPSYEQYF
TGTGCCAGCAGCCAAGATACGAGGCCCTCCTACGAGCAGTACTTC
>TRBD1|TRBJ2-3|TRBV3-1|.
CASSKPGQGFADTQYF
TGTGCCAGCAGCAAACCGGGACAGGGTTTCGCAGATACGCAGTATTTT
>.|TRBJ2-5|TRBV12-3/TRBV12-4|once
CASSLVAGAGRTQYF
TGTGCCAGCAGTTTAGTGGCAGGGGCGGGGAGGACCCAGTACTTC
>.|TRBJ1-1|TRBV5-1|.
CASSPLGVKNTEAFF
TGCGCCAGCAGCCCCTTGGGGGTGAAGAACACTGAAGCTTTCTTT
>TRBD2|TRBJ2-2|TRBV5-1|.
CASSQGLAGKTGELFF
TGCGCCAGCAGCCAGGGACTAGCGGGGAAAACCGGGGAGCTGTTTTTT
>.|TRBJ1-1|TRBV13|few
CASSLIRGNTEVFF
TGTGCCAGCAGCTTAATTCGCGGGAACACTGAAGTTTTCTTT
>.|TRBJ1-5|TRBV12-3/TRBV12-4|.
CARSPRGSNQPQHF
TGTGCCAGAAGCCCCAGGGGCAGCAATCAGCCCCAGCATTTT
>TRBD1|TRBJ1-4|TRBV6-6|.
CASSYRTGGREKLFF
TGTGCCAGCAGTTACCGGACAGGGGGAAGAGAAAAACTGTTTTTT
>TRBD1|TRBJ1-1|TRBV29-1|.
CSVASRGGTEAFF
TGCAGCGTTGCCTCCAGGGGGGGCACTGAAGCTTTCTTT